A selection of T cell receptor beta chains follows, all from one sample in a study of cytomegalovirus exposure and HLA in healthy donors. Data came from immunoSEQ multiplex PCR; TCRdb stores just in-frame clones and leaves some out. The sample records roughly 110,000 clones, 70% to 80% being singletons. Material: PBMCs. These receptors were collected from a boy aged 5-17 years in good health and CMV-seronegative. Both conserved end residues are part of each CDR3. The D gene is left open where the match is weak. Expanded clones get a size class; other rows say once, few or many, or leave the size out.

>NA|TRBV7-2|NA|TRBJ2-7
CASSLSSTGSSYEQYF
TGTGCCAGCAGCCTATCATCAACAGGGAGCTCCTACGAGCAGTACTTC
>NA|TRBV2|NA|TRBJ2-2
CASSLVGGRGTGELFF
TGTGCCAGCAGTTTAGTCGGGGGGCGCGGCACCGGGGAGCTGTTTTTT
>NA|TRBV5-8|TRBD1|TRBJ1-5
CASRDRDRSQPQHF
TGTGCCAGCAGGGACAGGGATCGGTCTCAGCCCCAGCATTTT
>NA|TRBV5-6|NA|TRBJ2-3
CASSWTDTDTQYF
TGTGCCAGCAGCTGGACAGACACAGATACGCAGTATTTT
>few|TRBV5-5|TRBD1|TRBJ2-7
CASSRGTGDYEQYF
TGTGCCAGCAGCCGAGGGACAGGGGACTACGAGCAGTACTTC
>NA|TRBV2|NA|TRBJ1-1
CATQGNTEAFF
TGTGCCACCCAGGGTAACACTGAAGCTTTCTTT
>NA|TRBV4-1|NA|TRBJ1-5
CASSQSRGGVQPQHF
TGCGCCAGCAGCCAATCCCGGGGGGGAGTCCAGCCCCAGCATTTT
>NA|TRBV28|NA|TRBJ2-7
CASSLSPGLDYEQYF
TGTGCCAGCAGTCTATCTCCGGGACTGGACTACGAGCAGTACTTC
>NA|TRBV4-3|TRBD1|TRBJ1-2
CASSQLTGVGYGYTF
TGCGCCAGCAGCCAGCTAACAGGGGTTGGCTATGGCTACACCTTC
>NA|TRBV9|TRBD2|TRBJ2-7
CASSPLAGPYEQYF
TGTGCCAGCAGCCCTCTAGCGGGGCCCTACGAGCAGTACTTC
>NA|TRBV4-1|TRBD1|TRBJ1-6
CASSQPRQGRDSPLHF
TGCGCCAGCAGCCAACCACGACAGGGTAGAGATTCACCCCTCCACTTT
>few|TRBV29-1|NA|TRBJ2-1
CSVEEGTHNEQFF
TGCAGCGTTGAAGAGGGGACTCACAATGAGCAGTTCTTC
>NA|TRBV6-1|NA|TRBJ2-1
CASSEGQSQNLWSFF
TGTGCCAGCAGTGAAGGTCAGTCGCAAAATTTATGGTCATTCTTC
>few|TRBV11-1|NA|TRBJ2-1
CASSLSGLASYNEQFF
TGTGCCAGCAGCTTAAGCGGGCTAGCCTCCTACAATGAGCAGTTCTTC
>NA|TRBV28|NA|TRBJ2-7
CASSLLTPYEQYF
TGTGCCAGCAGTTTACTTACACCCTACGAGCAGTACTTC
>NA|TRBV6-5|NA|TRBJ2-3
CASSQGRASDTQYF
TGTGCCAGCAGCCAGGGGAGGGCCTCAGATACGCAGTATTTT
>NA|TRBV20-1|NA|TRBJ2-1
CSAHQGDEQFF
TGCAGTGCCCATCAGGGCGATGAGCAGTTCTTC
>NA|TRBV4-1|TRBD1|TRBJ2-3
CASSLTTRQGAEDTQYF
TGCGCCAGCAGCCTAACCACCCGACAGGGGGCAGAAGATACGCAGTATTTT
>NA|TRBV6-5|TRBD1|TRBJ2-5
CASSRDRETQYF
TGTGCCAGCAGCCGGGACAGAGAGACCCAGTACTTC
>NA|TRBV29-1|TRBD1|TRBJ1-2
CSVEVDRANYGYTF
TGCAGCGTGGAAGTGGACAGGGCTAACTATGGCTACACCTTC
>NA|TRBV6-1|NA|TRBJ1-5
CASGRSNQPQHF
TGTGCCAGCGGCAGGAGCAATCAGCCCCAGCATTTT
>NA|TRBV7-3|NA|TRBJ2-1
CASSLPWGEQFF
TGTGCCAGCAGCCTCCCGTGGGGCGAGCAGTTCTTC
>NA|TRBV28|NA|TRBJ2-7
CASSSADRSSYEQYF
TGTGCCAGCAGTTCAGCCGACAGGAGCTCCTACGAGCAGTACTTC
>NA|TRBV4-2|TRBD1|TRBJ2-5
CASSPGQGAGETQYF
TGTGCCAGCAGCCCCGGTCAGGGGGCGGGTGAGACCCAGTACTTC
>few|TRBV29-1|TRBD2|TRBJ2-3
CGLAGPADTQYF
TGCGGACTAGCGGGGCCGGCAGATACGCAGTATTTT
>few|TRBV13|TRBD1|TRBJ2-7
CASSPGAGTGYEQYF
TGTGCCAGCAGCCCCGGTGCGGGGACAGGCTACGAGCAGTACTTC
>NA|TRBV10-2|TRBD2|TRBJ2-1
CASRTSGSDNEQFF
TGCGCCAGCAGGACTAGCGGGAGTGACAATGAGCAGTTCTTC
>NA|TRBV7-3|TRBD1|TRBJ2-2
CASSLHGTGNTGELFF
TGTGCCAGCAGCTTACATGGGACAGGCAACACCGGGGAGCTGTTTTTT
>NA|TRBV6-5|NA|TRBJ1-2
CASWVTVDGYTF
TGTGCCAGCTGGGTGACAGTTGATGGCTACACCTTC
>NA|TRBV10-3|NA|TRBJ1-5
CAISESLGGNQPQHF
TGTGCCATCAGTGAGTCGCTGGGCGGCAATCAGCCCCAGCATTTT
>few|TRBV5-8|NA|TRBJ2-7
CASSPRYRIYEQYF
TGTGCCAGCAGCCCGCGGTATAGGATTTACGAGCAGTACTTC
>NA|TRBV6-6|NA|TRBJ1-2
CASSPRVYGYTF
TGTGCCAGCAGCCCCCGGGTCTATGGCTACACCTTC
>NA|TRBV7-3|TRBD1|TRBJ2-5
CASSNSGGWQETQYF
TGTGCCAGCAGCAACTCAGGGGGCTGGCAAGAGACCCAGTACTTC
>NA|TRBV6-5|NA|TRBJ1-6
CASAPREDNSPLHF
TGTGCCAGCGCCCCACGGGAGGATAATTCACCCCTCCACTTT
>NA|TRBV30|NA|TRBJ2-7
CAWRDRGKQYF
TGTGCCTGGAGGGACCGAGGGAAGCAGTACTTC
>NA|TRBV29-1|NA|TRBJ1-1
CSAQEAFF
TGCAGCGCCCAAGAGGCTTTCTTT
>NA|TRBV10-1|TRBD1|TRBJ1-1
CASSERGRTFF
TGCGCCAGCAGTGAGAGGGGGCGAACTTTCTTT
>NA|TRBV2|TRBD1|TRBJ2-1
CASSESTGGYNEQFF
TGTGCCAGCAGTGAAAGTACAGGGGGCTACAATGAGCAGTTCTTC
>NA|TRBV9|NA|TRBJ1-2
CASSRASAVNYGYTF
TGTGCCAGCAGCCGCGCTAGCGCAGTAAACTATGGCTACACCTTC
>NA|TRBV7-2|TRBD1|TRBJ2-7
CASSQMTGNYEQYF
TGTGCCAGCAGCCAAATGACAGGGAACTACGAGCAGTACTTC
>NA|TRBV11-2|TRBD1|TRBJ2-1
CASSTRGSDNEQFF
TGTGCCAGCAGCACCAGGGGGTCGGACAATGAGCAGTTCTTC
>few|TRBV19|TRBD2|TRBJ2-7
CASSMGGRGTYEQYF
TGTGCCAGTAGTATGGGCGGGAGAGGCACCTACGAGCAGTACTTC
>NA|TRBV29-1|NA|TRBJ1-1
CSVSGVVTEAFF
TGCAGCGTGTCAGGGGTAGTCACTGAAGCTTTCTTT
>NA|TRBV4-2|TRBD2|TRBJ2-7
CASLGTSGSNEQYF
TGTGCCAGCCTAGGGACTAGCGGGAGCAACGAGCAGTACTTC
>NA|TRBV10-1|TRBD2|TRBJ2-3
CASSEFAAGGSTDTQYF
TGCGCCAGCAGTGAGTTCGCGGCGGGAGGAAGCACAGATACGCAGTATTTT
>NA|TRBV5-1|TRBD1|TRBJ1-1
CASKPGGAAEAFF
TGCGCCAGCAAACCAGGGGGCGCGGCTGAAGCTTTCTTT
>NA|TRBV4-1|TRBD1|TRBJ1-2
CASSQDYQGAEDGYTF
TGCGCCAGCAGCCAAGATTACCAGGGGGCGGAGGATGGCTACACCTTC
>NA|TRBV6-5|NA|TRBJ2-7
CASSRQSSYEQYF
TGTGCCAGCAGTAGACAGAGCTCCTACGAGCAGTACTTC
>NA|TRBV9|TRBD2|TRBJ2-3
CASSVDGNGLAGSAQYF
TGTGCCAGCAGCGTAGATGGGAACGGACTAGCGGGGTCTGCGCAGTATTTT
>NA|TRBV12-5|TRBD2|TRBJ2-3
CASAERGSTDTQYF
TGTGCTAGTGCCGAGCGGGGTAGCACAGATACGCAGTATTTT
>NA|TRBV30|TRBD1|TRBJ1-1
CAWSNDRGTEAFF
TGTGCCTGGAGCAACGACAGGGGCACTGAAGCTTTCTTT
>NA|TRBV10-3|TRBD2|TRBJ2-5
CAISESRLAGEETQYF
TGTGCCATCAGTGAGTCGAGGCTAGCGGGGGAAGAGACCCAGTACTTC
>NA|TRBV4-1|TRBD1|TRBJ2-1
CASSQEWRTGGGEQFF
TGCGCCAGCAGCCAAGAATGGAGGACAGGGGGTGGTGAGCAGTTCTTC
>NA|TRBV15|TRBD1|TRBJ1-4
CATSRRDSTNEKLFF
TGTGCCACCAGCAGAAGGGACAGCACTAATGAAAAACTGTTCTTT
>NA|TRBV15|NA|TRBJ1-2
CATSRDSGGGGYTF
TGTGCCACCAGCAGAGATTCGGGGGGTGGTGGCTACACCTTC
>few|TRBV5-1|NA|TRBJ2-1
CASSVSGPSYNEQFF
TGCGCCAGCAGCGTTAGCGGTCCCTCCTACAATGAGCAGTTCTTC
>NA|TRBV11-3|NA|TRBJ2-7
CASTPPGKPGHEQYF
TGTGCCAGCACCCCCCCGGGAAAACCCGGCCACGAGCAGTACTTC
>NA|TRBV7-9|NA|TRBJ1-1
CSSGHMNTEAFF
TGTTCCAGCGGACACATGAACACTGAAGCTTTCTTT
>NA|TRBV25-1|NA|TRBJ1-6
CASSEAGANSPLHF
TGTGCCAGCAGTGAGGCAGGGGCGAATTCACCCCTCCACTTT